This record concerns one TCR beta chain sequence. Its antigen is unidentified. The source of the sample is a study of cytotoxic CD8 clonotypes in ibrutinib-treated CLL. Study summary: Patients gave response samples after a median about eleven months of treatment, range 6 to 36. Study results and limitations: Clonality rose at ibrutinib response and fell back toward baseline at progression.

TCRdb's copy holds only in-frame clones and misses some; the assay was immunoSEQ multiplex PCR. This sample has about 120,000 clones, with over 75% found just once. The sample consisted of PBMCs, taken after 24 months of ibrutinib treatment. This receptor was obtained from a human donor with chronic lymphocytic leukemia.

The DNA for the CDR3 is TGTGCCAGCAGTTTATGGTCCGACTCCTACGAGCAGTACTTC. Protein sequence: CASSLWSDSYEQYF. The chain joins TRBV28 to TRBJ2-7; D not certain. Trimming stripped 0 bases from V and 0 bases from J, with 6 bases between. Germline CDR1 is MDHEN and CDR2 is SYDVKM. This CDR3 contains 14 residues.